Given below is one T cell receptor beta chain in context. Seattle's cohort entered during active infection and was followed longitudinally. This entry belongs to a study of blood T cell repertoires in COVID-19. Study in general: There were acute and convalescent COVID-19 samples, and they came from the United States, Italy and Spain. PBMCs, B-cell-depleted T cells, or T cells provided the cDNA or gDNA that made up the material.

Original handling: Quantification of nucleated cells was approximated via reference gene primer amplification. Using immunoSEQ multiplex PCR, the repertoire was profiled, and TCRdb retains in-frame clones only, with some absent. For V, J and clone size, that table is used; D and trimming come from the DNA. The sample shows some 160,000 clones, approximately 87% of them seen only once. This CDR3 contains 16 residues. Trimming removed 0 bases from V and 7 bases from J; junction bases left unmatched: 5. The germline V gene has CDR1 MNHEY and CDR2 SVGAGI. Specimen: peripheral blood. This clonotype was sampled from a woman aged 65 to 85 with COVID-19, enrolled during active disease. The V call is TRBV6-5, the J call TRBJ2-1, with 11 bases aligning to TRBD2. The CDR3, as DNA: TGTGCCAGCAGTTACTCGACTAGCGGGGTACGGAATGAGCAGTTCTTC. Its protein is CASSYSTSGVRNEQFF.